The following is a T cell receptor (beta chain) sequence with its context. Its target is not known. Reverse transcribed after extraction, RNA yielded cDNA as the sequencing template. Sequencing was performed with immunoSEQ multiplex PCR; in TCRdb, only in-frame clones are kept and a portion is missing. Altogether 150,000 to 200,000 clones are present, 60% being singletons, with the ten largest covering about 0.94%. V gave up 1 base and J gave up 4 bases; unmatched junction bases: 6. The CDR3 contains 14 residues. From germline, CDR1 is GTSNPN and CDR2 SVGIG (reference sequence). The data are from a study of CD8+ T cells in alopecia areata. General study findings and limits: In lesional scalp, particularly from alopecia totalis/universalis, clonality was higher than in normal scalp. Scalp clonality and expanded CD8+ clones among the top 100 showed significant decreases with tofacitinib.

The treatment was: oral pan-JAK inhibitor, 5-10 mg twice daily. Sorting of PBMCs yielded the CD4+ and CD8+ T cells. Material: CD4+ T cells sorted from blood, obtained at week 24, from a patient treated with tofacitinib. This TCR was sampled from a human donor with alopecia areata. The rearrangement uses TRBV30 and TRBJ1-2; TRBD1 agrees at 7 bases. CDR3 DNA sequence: TGTGCCTGGAGTGAAGACAGGGCCATCTATGGCTACACCTTC. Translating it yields CAWSEDRAIYGYTF.